The clone carrying this T cell receptor beta chain showed up many times. No antigen is known for it. This specimen comes from a study of breast tumors, draining lymph nodes, adjacent tissues. General study findings and limits: Tumor TCR diversity was below lymph nodes but above nontumor tissue. Data fit most tumor T cells coming from lymph node, expanding in tumor. Tumor T cell lymph node origin was a supported hypothesis, not proven. Luminal-like breast cancer showed significantly higher tumor–nontumor repertoire similarity than basal-like.

TCRdb processed the multiplex PCR reads anew with MiXCR; each CDR3 protein has one entry. Of about 230,000 distinct CDR3 sequences in the sample, approximately 31% are singletons; the top ten hold around 1.4%. Trimming removed 6 bases from V and 2 bases from J, with 8 bases in between. Germline assignment: CDR1 KGHSH and CDR2 LQKENI. The CDR3 sequence is 13 residues long. Breast cancer patients provided tissue from their axillary draining lymph nodes. Sequencing was performed on axillary lymph node tissue. The TCR originated in a female donor with breast cancer. Some clones in this sample may be carry-over from other donors' samples. The chain couples TRBV18 to TRBJ2-1; weak D call: TRBD2 (5 bases). CDR3 sequence reads: CASSAGAYNEQFF. In DNA, the CDR3 is TGTGCCAGCTCGGCCGGGGCCTACAATGAGCAGTTCTTC.